Following are 2 T cell receptor beta chains from one sample sequenced in a study of control samples from healthy donors and cancer patients. This table comes from immunoSEQ multiplex PCR, and its TCRdb copy is limited to in-frame clones, with some not included. The sample yields roughly 170,000 clones, roughly 92% seen once. The sequenced material came from blood. Source of these receptors: a woman between 18 and 30 years old in good health.

This clone was detected only once. The chain employs TRBV7-3 and TRBJ2-2, with 7 bases matching TRBD2. The CDR3 has 14 amino acids. Germline loops: CDR1 SGHTA, CDR2 FQGTGA. V dropped 5 bases and J dropped 6; count of bases not matched to a gene: 6. CDR3 loop: CASSPGGNAGELFF. CDR3 nucleotides: TGTGCCAGCAGCCCGGGAGGTAACGCCGGGGAGCTGTTTTTT. Supplemented by reference TRBV7-3 and TRBJ2-2, the full variable domain reads GAGVSQTPSNKVTEKGKYVELRCDPISGHTALYWYRQSLGQGPEFLIYFQGTGAADDSGLPNDRFFAVRPEGSVSTLKIQRTERGDSAVYLCASSPGGNAGELFFGEGSRLTVL.

The chain is built from TRBV6-5 and TRBJ1-1; D perhaps matches TRBD1 (6 bases). Germline V gene sequence: CDR1 MNHEY, CDR2 SVGAGI. V lost 5 bases and J lost 4, with 14 bases in between. The CDR3 length is 14 residues. The CDR3 coding sequence is TGTGCCAGCAGTACGTACAGGGAGGGCACTGAAGCTTTCTTT. It is translated as CASSTYREGTEAFF.